The rows below give T cell receptor beta chains drawn from one sample of a study of response to subunit inactivated influenza vaccine. TCRdb re-analysed the RT-PCR reads in MiXCR, keeping a single row per CDR3 protein. The sample has some 550,000 distinct CDR3 sequences; under 30% are singletons. These data also formed part of another study, on T cells expressing NK-cell markers.

The sample in question was CD4+ T cells sorted from PBMCs, obtained 11 to 12 days after vaccination. The receptor source for this set is a man aged 50 to 60 who received an inactivated influenza vaccine. CDR3s include the opening cysteine and the closing phenylalanine or tryptophan. A D gene is named only where the DNA matches it firmly. Clone size is stated in some rows and not others, as once, few, many or a class when expanded.

cdr3_nt	cdr3_aa	v_call	d_call	j_call	clone_size
TGCAGTGCTAGACCGACAGGGGTGCGGGAGACCCAGTACTTC	CSARPTGVRETQYF	TRBV20-1	TRBD1	TRBJ2-5	-
TGTGCCAGCAGCCGAGATAGCGGGGGGATACAAGTGACCCAGTACTTC	CASSRDSGGIQVTQYF	TRBV3-1	TRBD2	TRBJ2-5	-
TGTGCCAGCAGCAGCAATGAGGGGGGTATTTCACCCCTCCACTTT	CASSSNEGGISPLHF	TRBV11-2	-	TRBJ1-6	-
TGCGCCAGCAGATTGGAGGACGGAGTTGAAGCTTTCTTT	CASRLEDGVEAFF	TRBV5-1	-	TRBJ1-1	-
TGTGCCAGCAGAATCTCCCAGGGGTCGGGATACAATGAGCAGTTCTTC	CASRISQGSGYNEQFF	TRBV12-3/TRBV12-4	-	TRBJ2-1	many
TGTGCCAGCAGCCGCCTTAGGACAGGGGGCGGCACAGATACGCAGTATTTT	CASSRLRTGGGTDTQYF	TRBV4-2	TRBD1	TRBJ2-3	-
TGCAGTGCTAGAGAAGGGGGGGGCACAGATACGCAGTATTTT	CSAREGGGTDTQYF	TRBV20-1	-	TRBJ2-3	-
TGTGCCAGCAGCTTAGTCGGGGAAAATGAGCAGTTCTTC	CASSLVGENEQFF	TRBV11-2	-	TRBJ2-1	-
TGCAGCGTGCCCGCGGGTGGTAGCGGGGTAAAGGAGCAGTTCTTC	CSVPAGGSGVKEQFF	TRBV29-1	TRBD2	TRBJ2-1	-
TGTGCCAGCAGTTACACCGGGACTAGCGTAGAGACCCAGTACTTC	CASSYTGTSVETQYF	TRBV6-2/TRBV6-3	TRBD2	TRBJ2-5	-
TGCAGTGCTAGGCCGCGGAGCGGCTGGGAGAATGAGCAGTTCTTC	CSARPRSGWENEQFF	TRBV20-1	-	TRBJ2-1	-